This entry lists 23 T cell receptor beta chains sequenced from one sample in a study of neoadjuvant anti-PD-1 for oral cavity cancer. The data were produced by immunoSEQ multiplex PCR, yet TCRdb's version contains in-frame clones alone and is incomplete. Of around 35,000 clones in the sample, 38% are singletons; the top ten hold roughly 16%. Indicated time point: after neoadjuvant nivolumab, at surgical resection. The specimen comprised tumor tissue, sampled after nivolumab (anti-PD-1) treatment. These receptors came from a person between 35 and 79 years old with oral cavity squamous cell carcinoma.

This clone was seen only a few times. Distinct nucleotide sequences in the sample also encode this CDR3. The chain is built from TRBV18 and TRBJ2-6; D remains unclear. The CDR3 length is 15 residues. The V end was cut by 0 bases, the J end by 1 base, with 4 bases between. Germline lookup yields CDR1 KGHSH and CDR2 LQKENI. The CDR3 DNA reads TGTGCCAGCTCACCACCAAGATCTGGGGCCAACGTCCTGACTTTC. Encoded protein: CASSPPRSGANVLTF.

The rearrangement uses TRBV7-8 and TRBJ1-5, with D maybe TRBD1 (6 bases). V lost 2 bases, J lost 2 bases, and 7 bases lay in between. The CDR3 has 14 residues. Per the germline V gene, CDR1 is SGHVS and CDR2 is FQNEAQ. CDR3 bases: TGTGCCAGCAGCTTAAACAGGGGCAATCAGCCCCAGCATTTT. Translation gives CASSLNRGNQPQHF.

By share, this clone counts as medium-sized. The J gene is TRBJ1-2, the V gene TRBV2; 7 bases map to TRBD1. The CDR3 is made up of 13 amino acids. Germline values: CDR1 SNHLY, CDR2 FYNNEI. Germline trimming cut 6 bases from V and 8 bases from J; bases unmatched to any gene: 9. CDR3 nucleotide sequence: TGTGCCAGCAGAGCAGACAGGGTCTTAGGCTACACCTTC. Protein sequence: CASRADRVLGYTF. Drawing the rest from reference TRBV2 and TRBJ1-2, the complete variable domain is EPEVTQTPSHQVTQMGQEVILRCVPISNHLYFYWYRQILGQKVEFLVSFYNNEISEKSEIFDDQFSVERPDGSNFTLKIRSTKLEDSAMYFCASRADRVLGYTFGSGTRLTVV.

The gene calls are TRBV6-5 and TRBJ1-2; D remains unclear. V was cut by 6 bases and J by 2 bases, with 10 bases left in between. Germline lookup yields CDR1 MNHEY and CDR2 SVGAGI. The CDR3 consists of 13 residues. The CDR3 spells CASSGTRNYGYTF. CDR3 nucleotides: TGTGCCAGCAGCGGCACCCGGAACTATGGCTACACCTTC.

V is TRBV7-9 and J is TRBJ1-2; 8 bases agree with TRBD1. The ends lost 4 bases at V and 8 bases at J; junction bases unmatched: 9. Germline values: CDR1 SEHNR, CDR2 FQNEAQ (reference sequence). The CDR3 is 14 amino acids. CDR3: CASSSPTGVRGYTF. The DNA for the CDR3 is TGTGCCAGCAGCTCCCCGACAGGGGTGCGGGGCTACACCTTC.

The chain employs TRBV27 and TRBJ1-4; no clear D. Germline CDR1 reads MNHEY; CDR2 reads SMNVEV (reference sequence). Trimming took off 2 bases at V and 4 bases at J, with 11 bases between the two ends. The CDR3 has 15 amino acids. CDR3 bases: TGTGCCAGCAGTTTAAGATCTGGGAATAATGAAAAACTGTTTTTT. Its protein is CASSLRSGNNEKLFF. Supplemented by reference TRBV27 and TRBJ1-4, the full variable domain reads EAQVTQNPRYLITVTGKKLTVTCSQNMNHEYMSWYRQDPGLGLRQIYYSMNVEVTDKGDVPEGYKVSRKEKRNFPLILESPSPNQTSLYFCASSLRSGNNEKLFFGSGTQLSVL.

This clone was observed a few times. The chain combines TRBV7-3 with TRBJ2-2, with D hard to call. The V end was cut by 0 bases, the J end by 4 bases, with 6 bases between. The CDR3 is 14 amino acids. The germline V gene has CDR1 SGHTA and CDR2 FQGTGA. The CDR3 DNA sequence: TGTGCCAGCAGCTTAACTGGGTTCACCGGGGAGCTGTTTTTT. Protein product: CASSLTGFTGELFF.

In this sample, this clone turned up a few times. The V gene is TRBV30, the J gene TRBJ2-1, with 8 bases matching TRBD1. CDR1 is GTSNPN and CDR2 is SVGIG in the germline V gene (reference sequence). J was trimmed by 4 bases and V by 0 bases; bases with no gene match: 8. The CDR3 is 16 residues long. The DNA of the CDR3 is TGTGCCTGGAGTGTACCGGGACAGGCGAATTACAATGAGCAGTTCTTC. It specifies CAWSVPGQANYNEQFF.

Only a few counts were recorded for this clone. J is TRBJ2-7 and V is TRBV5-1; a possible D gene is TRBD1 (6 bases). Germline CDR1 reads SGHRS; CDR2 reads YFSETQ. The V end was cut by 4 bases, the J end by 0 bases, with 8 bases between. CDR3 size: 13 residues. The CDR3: CASSRDTSYEQYF. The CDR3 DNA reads TGCGCCAGCAGCCGGGACACCTCCTACGAGCAGTACTTC.

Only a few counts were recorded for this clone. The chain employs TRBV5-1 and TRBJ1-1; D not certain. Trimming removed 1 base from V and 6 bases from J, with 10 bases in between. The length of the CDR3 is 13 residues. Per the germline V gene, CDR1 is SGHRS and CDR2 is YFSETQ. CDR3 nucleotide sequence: TGCGCCAGCAGCTTGAATTTGGGATCTGAAGCTTTCTTT. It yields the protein CASSLNLGSEAFF.

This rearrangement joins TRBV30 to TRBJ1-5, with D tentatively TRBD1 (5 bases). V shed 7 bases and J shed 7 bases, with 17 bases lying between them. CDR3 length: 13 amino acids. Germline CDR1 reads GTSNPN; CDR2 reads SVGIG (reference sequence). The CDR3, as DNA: TGTGCCTTCGAGGGAGGGGCGAGACAGCCCCAGCATTTT. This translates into CAFEGGARQPQHF. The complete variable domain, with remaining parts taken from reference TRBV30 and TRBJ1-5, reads SQTIHQWPATLVQPVGSPLSLECTVEGTSNPNLYWYRQAAGRGLQLLFYSVGIGQISSEVPQNLSASRPQDRQFILSSKKLLLSDSGFYLCAFEGGARQPQHFGDGTRLSIL.

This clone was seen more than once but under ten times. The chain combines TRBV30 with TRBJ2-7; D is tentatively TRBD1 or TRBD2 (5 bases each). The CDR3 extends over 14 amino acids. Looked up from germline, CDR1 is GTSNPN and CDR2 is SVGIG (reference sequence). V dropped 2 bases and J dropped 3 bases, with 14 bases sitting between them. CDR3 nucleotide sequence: TGTGCCTGGAGTTTTGAGGGGACCGGCTACGAGCAGTACTTC. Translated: CAWSFEGTGYEQYF.

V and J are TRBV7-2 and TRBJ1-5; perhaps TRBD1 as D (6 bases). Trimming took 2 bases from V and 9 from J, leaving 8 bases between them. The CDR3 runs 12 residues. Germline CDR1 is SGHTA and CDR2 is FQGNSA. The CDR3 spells CASSLTGRPQHF. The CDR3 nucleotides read TGTGCCAGCAGCTTAACAGGGAGGCCCCAGCATTTT. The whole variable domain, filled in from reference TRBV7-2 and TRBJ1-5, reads GAGVSQSPSNKVTEKGKDVELRCDPISGHTALYWYRQSLGQGLEFLIYFQGNSAPDKSGLPSDRFSAERTGGSVSTLTIQRTQQEDSAVYLCASSLTGRPQHFGDGTRLSIL.

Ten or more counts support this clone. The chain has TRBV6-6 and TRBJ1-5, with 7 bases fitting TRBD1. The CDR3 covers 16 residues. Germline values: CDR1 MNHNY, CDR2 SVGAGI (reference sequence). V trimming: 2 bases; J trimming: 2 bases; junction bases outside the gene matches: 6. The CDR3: CASSYRQGDGNQPQHF. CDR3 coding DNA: TGTGCCAGCAGTTACCGACAGGGTGATGGCAATCAGCCCCAGCATTTT.

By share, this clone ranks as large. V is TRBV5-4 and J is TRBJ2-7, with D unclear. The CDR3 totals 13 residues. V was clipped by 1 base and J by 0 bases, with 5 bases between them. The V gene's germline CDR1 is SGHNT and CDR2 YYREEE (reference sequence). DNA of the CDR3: TGTGCCAGCAGCTTGCGCGGCTCCTACGAGCAGTACTTC. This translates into CASSLRGSYEQYF. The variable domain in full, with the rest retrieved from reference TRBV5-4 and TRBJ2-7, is ETGVTQSPTHLIKTRGQQVTLRCSSQSGHNTVSWYQQALGQGPQFIFQYYREEENGRGNFPPRFSGLQFPNYSSELNVNALELDDSALYLCASSLRGSYEQYFGPGTRLTVT.

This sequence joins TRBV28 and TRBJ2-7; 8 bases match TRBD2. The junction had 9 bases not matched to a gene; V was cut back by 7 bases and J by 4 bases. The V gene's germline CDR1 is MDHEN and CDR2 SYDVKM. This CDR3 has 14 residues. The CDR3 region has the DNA TGTGCCAGCACCGCGGGGGGACAAGTGTACGAGCAGTACTTC. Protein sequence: CASTAGGQVYEQYF.

CDR3 protein: CASSLTPGGRTYEQYF. CDR3 in DNA: TGTGCCAGCAGCTTAACCCCCGGGGGGCGAACCTACGAGCAGTACTTC. The J gene is TRBJ2-7, the V gene TRBV7-3, with D maybe TRBD2 (7 bases). The germline V and J ends were trimmed by 0 bases and 2 bases, with 14 bases remaining between them. Germline CDR1 SGHTA, CDR2 FQGTGA. CDR3 length: 16 amino acids.

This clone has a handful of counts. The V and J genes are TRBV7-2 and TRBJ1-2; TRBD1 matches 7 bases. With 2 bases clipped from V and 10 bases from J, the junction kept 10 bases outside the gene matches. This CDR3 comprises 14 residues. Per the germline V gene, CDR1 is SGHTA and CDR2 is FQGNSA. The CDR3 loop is CASSLSWDSLLYTF. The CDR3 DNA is TGTGCCAGCAGCTTAAGTTGGGACAGTCTTCTCTACACCTTC.

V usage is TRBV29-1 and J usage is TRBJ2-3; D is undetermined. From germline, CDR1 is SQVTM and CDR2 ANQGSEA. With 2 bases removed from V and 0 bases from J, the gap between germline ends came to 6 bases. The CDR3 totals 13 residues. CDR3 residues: CSVEPSSTDTQYF. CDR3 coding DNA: TGCAGCGTTGAACCTTCGAGCACAGATACGCAGTATTTT.

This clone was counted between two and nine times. In DNA form, the CDR3 reads TGTGCCAGCAGGACCGTAGAGGGGTCTGGCTACACCTTC. Amino acids: CASRTVEGSGYTF. The chain employs TRBV2 and TRBJ1-2; D is perhaps TRBD1 (5 bases). Between the trimmed V and J ends, which lost 6 bases and 7 bases, there was a span of 15 bases. This CDR3 contains 13 residues. Germline CDR1 is SNHLY and CDR2 is FYNNEI.

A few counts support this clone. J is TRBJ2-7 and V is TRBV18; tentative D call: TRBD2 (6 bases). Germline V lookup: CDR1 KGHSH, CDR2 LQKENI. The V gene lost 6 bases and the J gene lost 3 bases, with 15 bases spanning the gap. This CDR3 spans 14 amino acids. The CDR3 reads CASSQREVVYEQYF. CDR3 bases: TGTGCCAGCTCCCAAAGGGAGGTCGTCTACGAGCAGTACTTC.

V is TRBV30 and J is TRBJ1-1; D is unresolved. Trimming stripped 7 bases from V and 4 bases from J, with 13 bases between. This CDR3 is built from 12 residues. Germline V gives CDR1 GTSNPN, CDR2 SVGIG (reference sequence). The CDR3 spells CASFDESTEAFF. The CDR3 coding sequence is TGTGCCTCTTTTGATGAATCCACTGAAGCTTTCTTT. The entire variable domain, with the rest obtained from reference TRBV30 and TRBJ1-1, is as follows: SQTIHQWPATLVQPVGSPLSLECTVEGTSNPNLYWYRQAAGRGLQLLFYSVGIGQISSEVPQNLSASRPQDRQFILSSKKLLLSDSGFYLCASFDESTEAFFGQGTRLTVV.

CDR3 DNA sequence: TGTGCCAGCAGCTTAGTCGGACGCTATGGCTACACCTTC. It specifies CASSLVGRYGYTF. The chain uses TRBV11-1 and TRBJ1-2; D gene uncertain. Looked up from germline, CDR1 is SGHAT and CDR2 is FQDESV (reference sequence). This CDR3 is built from 13 residues. Trimming took off 1 base at V and 4 bases at J, with 7 bases between the two ends.